The 16 T cell receptor beta chains listed next were all sequenced from one sample in a study of CD8 T cells in Susac syndrome. Reverse transcription of roughly 0.5 to 1 ug RNA was carried out with random hexamers. Using its own MiXCR run on the immunoSEQ multiplex PCR reads, TCRdb lists one record per CDR3 protein. The data show some 200,000 distinct CDR3 sequences, 95% seen once. Sequencing input: CD8+ T cells from PBMCs. Source of these receptors: a human donor with Susac syndrome.

The chain is built from TRBV5-1 and TRBJ1-1, with TRBD1 matching 8 bases. The junction had 2 bases not matched to a gene; V was cut back by 0 bases and J by 4 bases. Germline V CDR1 and CDR2: SGHRS, YFSETQ. The CDR3 is 14 amino acids. The CDR3 sequence is CASSLGQGTTEAFF. The CDR3 nucleotides are TGCGCCAGCAGCTTGGGACAGGGGACCACTGAAGCTTTCTTT.

V and J are TRBV5-1 and TRBJ2-1; tentatively, D is TRBD2 (5 bases). The germline V and J ends were trimmed by 4 bases and 8 bases, with 10 bases remaining between them. Germline assignment: CDR1 SGHRS and CDR2 YFSETQ. The CDR3 runs 12 residues. Here the CDR3 DNA reads TGCGCCAGCAGCGCCGGAGGCCATGAGCAGTTCTTC. It is translated as CASSAGGHEQFF.

This chain joins TRBV5-8 and TRBJ1-1, with D maybe TRBD1 (5 bases). The CDR3 consists of 16 residues. Germline V CDR1 and CDR2: SGHTS, YDEGEE. Trimming took off 1 base at V and 4 bases at J, with 17 bases between the two ends. The DNA for the CDR3 is TGTGCCAGCAGCTTGAGCACGACAGCGCCGGGCACTGAAGCTTTCTTT. Translation: CASSLSTTAPGTEAFF.

This chain connects TRBV7-9 to TRBJ2-1, with D perhaps matching TRBD2 (5 bases). Germline V gives CDR1 SEHNR, CDR2 FQNEAQ (reference sequence). Deletions cut 4 bases from V and 8 bases from J, with 18 bases between. This CDR3 region has 15 residues. Here the CDR3 reads CASSSTALAGDEQFF. CDR3 bases: TGTGCCAGCAGCTCCACTGCTCTAGCTGGGGATGAGCAGTTCTTC.

The rearrangement uses TRBV9 and TRBJ2-5; D remains ambiguous. The CDR3 sequence is 14 residues long. The V end lost 0 bases, the J end lost 5 bases, and 11 bases lay between the germline ends. CDR1 is SGDLS, CDR2 YYNGEE, per germline. CDR3 region: CASSVGVGLETQYF. The DNA for the CDR3 is TGTGCCAGCAGCGTAGGGGTGGGGTTGGAGACCCAGTACTTC.

This clonotype was detected only once. The rearrangement joins TRBV7-9 to TRBJ2-1; 8 bases match TRBD1. This CDR3 spans 16 amino acids. Unmatched junction bases numbered 11, after V lost 5 bases and J lost 5 bases. The germline V gene has CDR1 SEHNR and CDR2 FQNEAQ (reference sequence). The CDR3: CASSLPPSDRDNEQFF. The CDR3 DNA reads TGTGCCAGCAGCCTACCCCCCTCGGACAGGGACAATGAGCAGTTCTTC.

This clonotype is a singleton in its sample. The chain links TRBV14 to TRBJ1-2, with a tentative D call TRBD1 (5 bases). Germline loops: CDR1 SGHDN, CDR2 FVKESK. CDR3 length: 14 residues. Trimming took 2 bases from V and 3 from J, leaving 10 bases between them. CDR3 sequence: CASSQTTGYYGYTF. CDR3 coding DNA: TGTGCCAGCAGCCAAACCACAGGTTACTATGGCTACACCTTC.

The chain employs TRBV29-1 and TRBJ2-7; 7 bases match TRBD2. The ends lost 4 bases at V and 4 bases at J; junction bases unmatched: 1. The CDR3 covers 11 residues. The V gene's germline CDR1 is SQVTM and CDR2 ANQGSEA. The CDR3, as DNA: TGCAGCGTTGGGGAGGGTTACGAGCAGTACTTC. As protein: CSVGEGYEQYF.

The rearrangement joins TRBV7-9 to TRBJ1-2; 8 bases are shared with TRBD1. This CDR3 comprises 17 residues. The V segment lost 1 base and the J segment 4 bases; nucleotides outside the gene matches: 11. CDR1 and CDR2 (germline): SEHNR, FQNEAQ (reference sequence). CDR3 coding DNA: TGTGCCAGCAGCTTAGGTCGGCAGGGGGCTCAGGGCTATGGCTACACCTTC. Encoded protein: CASSLGRQGAQGYGYTF.

The chain joins TRBV27 to TRBJ1-2; D is unclear. The germline V gene encodes CDR1 MNHEY and CDR2 SMNVEV (reference sequence). CDR3 length: 14 amino acids. Trimming stripped 6 bases from V and 7 bases from J, with 18 bases between. The CDR3 sequence is CASSLAQVSPGYTF. The CDR3 nucleotides are TGTGCCAGCAGCCTCGCTCAAGTATCTCCTGGCTACACCTTC.

Regarding this clonotype: At one end the junction does not follow the germline gene, possibly because of a read error. The chain is built from TRBV28 and TRBJ1-2, with D possibly being TRBD1 (5 bases). The CDR3 spans 12 residues. Germline values: CDR1 MDHEN, CDR2 SYDVKM. The CDR3 sequence: CAGSQDRYGYTF. The CDR3 DNA reads TGTGCCGGCAGTCAAGACAGATATGGCTACACCTTC.

This chain links TRBV30 with TRBJ1-2; no firm D call. The V and J ends lost 2 bases and 4 bases respectively, with 17 bases between them. Germline CDR1 is GTSNPN and CDR2 is SVGIG (reference sequence). The CDR3 totals 15 residues. The CDR3 is CAWSITQTSPYGYTF. The CDR3 bases are TGTGCCTGGAGTATCACACAGACAAGCCCCTATGGCTACACCTTC.

This clonotype was recorded only once. The chain links TRBV20-1 to TRBJ1-3, with 7 bases matching TRBD1. This CDR3 has 15 amino acids. Trimming removed 1 base from V and 0 bases from J; junction bases left unmatched: 3. The germline CDR1 and CDR2 sequences are DFQATT and SNEGSKA (reference sequence). CDR3 in DNA: TGCAGTGCTAGAGCAGGGGGAGACTCTGGAAACACCATATATTTT. The encoded protein is CSARAGGDSGNTIYF.

The rearrangement uses TRBV9 and TRBJ1-5; D gene uncertain. The CDR3 has 14 amino acids. V was shortened by 0 bases and J by 0 bases, with 4 bases between the two germline ends. Germline V lookup: CDR1 SGDLS, CDR2 YYNGEE. The CDR3 reads CASSVASSNQPQHF. The CDR3 nucleotides read TGTGCCAGCAGCGTAGCGTCTAGCAATCAGCCCCAGCATTTT.

The chain links TRBV24-1 to TRBJ2-5; TRBD2 matches 7 bases. Germline CDR1 reads KGHDR; CDR2 reads SFDVKD. The CDR3 has 13 residues. V shed 5 bases, J shed 4 bases, and the junction held 3 bases outside the gene matches. CDR3 residues: CATSVGRGETQYF. The CDR3 coding sequence is TGTGCCACCAGTGTAGGGAGGGGAGAGACCCAGTACTTC.

This rearrangement joins TRBV7-3 to TRBJ1-1; 9 bases align to TRBD1. The CDR3 has 15 amino acids. The germline V gene has CDR1 SGHTA and CDR2 FQGTGA. Germline trimming cut 2 bases from V and 5 bases from J; bases unmatched to any gene: 6. CDR3 in DNA: TGTGCCAGCAGCTTATCCCCGGGACAGGGAACTGAAGCTTTCTTT. Its translation is CASSLSPGQGTEAFF.